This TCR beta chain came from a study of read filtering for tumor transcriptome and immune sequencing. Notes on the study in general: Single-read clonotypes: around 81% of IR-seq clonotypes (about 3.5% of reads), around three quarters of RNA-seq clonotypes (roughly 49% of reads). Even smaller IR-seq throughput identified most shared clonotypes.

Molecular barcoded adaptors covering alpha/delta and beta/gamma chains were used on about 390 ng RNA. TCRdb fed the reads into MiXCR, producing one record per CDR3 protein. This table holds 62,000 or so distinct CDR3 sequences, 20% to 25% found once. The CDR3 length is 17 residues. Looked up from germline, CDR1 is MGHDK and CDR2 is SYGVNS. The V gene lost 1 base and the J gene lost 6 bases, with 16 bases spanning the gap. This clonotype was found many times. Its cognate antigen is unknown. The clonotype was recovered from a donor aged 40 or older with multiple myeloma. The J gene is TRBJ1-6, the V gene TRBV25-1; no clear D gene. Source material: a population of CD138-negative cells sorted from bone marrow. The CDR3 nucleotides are TGTGCCAGCAGTGAATTACCAGGAGGGTCCGGTAATTCACCCCTCCACTTT. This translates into CASSELPGGSGNSPLHF.